This TCR beta chain derives from a study of neurological immune-mediated disorders. Between the trimmed V and J ends, which lost 5 bases and 12 bases, there was a span of 17 bases. Germline CDR1 SGHVS, CDR2 FQNEAQ. The CDR3 is 13 amino acids. There are many counts of this clonotype. Each CDR3 protein is one row after TCRdb ran MiXCR on the 5' RACE reads. The data hold some 65,000 distinct CDR3 sequences, with about 4% observed a single time. This receptor was taken from a middle-aged man with multiple sclerosis. This rearrangement joins TRBV7-8 to TRBJ2-1; D call uncertain. Input material: PBMCs. The CDR3 here is CASSNTRAYRQFF. The CDR3 nucleotides read TGTGCCAGCAGCAACACCCGGGCCTACAGGCAGTTCTTC.